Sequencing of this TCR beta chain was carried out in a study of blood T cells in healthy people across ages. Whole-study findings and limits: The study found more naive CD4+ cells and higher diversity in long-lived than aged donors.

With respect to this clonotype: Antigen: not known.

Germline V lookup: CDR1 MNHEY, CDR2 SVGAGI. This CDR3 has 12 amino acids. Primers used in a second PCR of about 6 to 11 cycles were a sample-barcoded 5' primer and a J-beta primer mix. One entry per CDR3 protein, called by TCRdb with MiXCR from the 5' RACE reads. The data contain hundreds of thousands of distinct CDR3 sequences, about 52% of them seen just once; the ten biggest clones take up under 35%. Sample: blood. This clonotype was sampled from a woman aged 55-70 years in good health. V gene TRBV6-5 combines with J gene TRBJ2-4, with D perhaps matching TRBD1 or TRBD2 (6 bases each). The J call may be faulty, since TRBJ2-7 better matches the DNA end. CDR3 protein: CASRNRGHEQYF. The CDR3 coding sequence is TGTGCCAGCAGGAACCGGGGGCACGAGCAGTACTTC.